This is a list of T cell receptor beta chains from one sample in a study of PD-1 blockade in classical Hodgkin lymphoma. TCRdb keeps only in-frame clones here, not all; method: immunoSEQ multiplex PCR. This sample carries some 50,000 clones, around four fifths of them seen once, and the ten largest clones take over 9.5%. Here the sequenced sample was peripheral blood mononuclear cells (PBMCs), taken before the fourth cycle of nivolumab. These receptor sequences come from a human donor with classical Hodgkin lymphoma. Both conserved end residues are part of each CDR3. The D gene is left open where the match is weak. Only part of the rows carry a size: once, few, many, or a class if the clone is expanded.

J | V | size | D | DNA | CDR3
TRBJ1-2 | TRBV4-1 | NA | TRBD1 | TGCGCCAGCAGCCAAGCAGTGACAGGGGGGAACTATGGCTACACCTTC | CASSQAVTGGNYGYTF
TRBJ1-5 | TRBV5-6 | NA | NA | TGTGCCAGCAGCTTGGACAGGCCTCAGCCCCAGCATTTT | CASSLDRPQPQHF
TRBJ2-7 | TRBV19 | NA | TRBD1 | TGTGCCAGTAGCCTGTTCACCGGGACAGCCTACGAGCAGTACTTC | CASSLFTGTAYEQYF
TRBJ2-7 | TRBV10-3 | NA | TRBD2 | TGTGCCATCAGCGGGGGACTAGCGGGAGCCTACGAGCAGTACTTC | CAISGGLAGAYEQYF
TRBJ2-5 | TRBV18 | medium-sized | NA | TGTGCCAGCTCAGTCCTGCTAGAGACCCAGTACTTC | CASSVLLETQYF
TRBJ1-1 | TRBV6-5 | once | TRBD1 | TGTGCCAGCAGTTACTCCCACAGGGGGCAAGCTTTCTTT | CASSYSHRGQAFF
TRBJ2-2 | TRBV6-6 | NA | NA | TGTGCCAGCAGTTTCCGCCCGTCCACCGGGGAGCTGTTTTTT | CASSFRPSTGELFF
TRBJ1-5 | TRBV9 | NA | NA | TGTGCCAGCAGCGTTTCCCTAAATCAGCCCCAGCATTTT | CASSVSLNQPQHF
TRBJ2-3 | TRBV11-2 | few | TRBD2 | TGTGCCAGCAGCTTTTCCTGGACTAGCCCGTATTTT | CASSFSWTSPYF
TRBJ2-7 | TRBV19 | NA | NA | TGTGCCAGTAGTATAAACGGCCGTCCGGGGGCGGGGGAGCAGTACTTC | CASSINGRPGAGEQYF
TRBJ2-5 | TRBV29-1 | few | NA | TGCAGCGTCAGCGGCAGGCCCGTCCCGGAGACCCAGTACTTC | CSVSGRPVPETQYF
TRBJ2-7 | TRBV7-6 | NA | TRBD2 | TGTGCCAGCAGCTTAGGGCTAGCGGGGTACGAGCAGTACTTC | CASSLGLAGYEQYF
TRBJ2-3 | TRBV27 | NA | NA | TGTGCCAGCAGTTGGCGGGCTAGCACAGATACGCAGTATTTT | CASSWRASTDTQYF
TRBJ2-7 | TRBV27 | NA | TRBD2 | TGTGCCAGCAAAGTACCTAGCGGGAGTAACGAGCAGTACTTC | CASKVPSGSNEQYF
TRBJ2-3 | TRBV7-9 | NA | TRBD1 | TGTGCCAGCAGGCACTCTAGGGGGCGCGCAGATACGCAGTATTTT | CASRHSRGRADTQYF